The TCR beta chain described here comes from a study of shared clonotypes between healthy human individuals. Assay: immunoSEQ multiplex PCR; the TCRdb copy retains only in-frame clones and omits some. The table has 2 million to 2.5 million clones, 85% to 95% seen once; the top ten hold about 0.41%. This CDR3 is 18 amino acids long. Deletions cut 1 base from V and 0 bases from J, with 16 bases between. Germline V gives CDR1 LNHDA, CDR2 SQIVND (reference sequence). The clonotype originates from a man between 18 and 35 years old in good health. Some clones in this sample may be carry-over from other donors' samples. This chain joins TRBV19 and TRBJ2-4; maybe TRBD2 (5 bases). Sequenced sample: naive CD4+ T cells from PBMCs. Subset defined: CD45RA+ positively selected. The CDR3 loop is CASSIGYSGLAAKNIQYF. DNA for the CDR3: TGTGCCAGTAGTATAGGATATTCGGGGTTGGCAGCCAAAAACATTCAGTACTTC.